This TCR beta chain was sequenced during a study of vaccination and CD4 T cells after COVID-19. Study-wide background: The study enrolled six male and four female convalescents, two of whom were Hispanic.

This clonotype has just a few counts. Its antigen is as yet unknown. The CDR3 spans 13 residues. CDR1 is SGHVS, CDR2 FNYEAQ, per germline. The germline V and J ends were trimmed by 5 bases and 6 bases, with 12 bases remaining between them. Study findings and constraints: Counts of SARS-CoV-2-reactive clonotypes had a median that went from roughly 22 to 38, a nonsignificant change. The authors identified 304 of 307 vaccine-specific clones in convalescent patients as spike mono-reactive.

Cultured CD4+ T cells had their DNA profiled by the Oncomine TCR Beta short-read assay. TCRdb reprocessed the PCR reads via MiXCR and lists one record per CDR3 protein. The profile shows around 14,000 distinct CDR3 sequences, about 35% of them singletons. The treatment here: approximately 9-day PBMC culture with coronavirus spike peptide pools or control peptides (ViraFEST assay). CD4+ T cells were isolated by negative selection after about ten days of culture. The source material was cultured CD4+ T cells from blood. This receptor was taken from a human donor with COVID-19. The J gene is TRBJ2-3, the V gene TRBV7-6; D not certain. The CDR3 loop is CASSLAFTDTQYF. The CDR3 nucleotides are TGTGCCAGCAGCCTCGCCTTCACGGATACGCAGTATTTT.